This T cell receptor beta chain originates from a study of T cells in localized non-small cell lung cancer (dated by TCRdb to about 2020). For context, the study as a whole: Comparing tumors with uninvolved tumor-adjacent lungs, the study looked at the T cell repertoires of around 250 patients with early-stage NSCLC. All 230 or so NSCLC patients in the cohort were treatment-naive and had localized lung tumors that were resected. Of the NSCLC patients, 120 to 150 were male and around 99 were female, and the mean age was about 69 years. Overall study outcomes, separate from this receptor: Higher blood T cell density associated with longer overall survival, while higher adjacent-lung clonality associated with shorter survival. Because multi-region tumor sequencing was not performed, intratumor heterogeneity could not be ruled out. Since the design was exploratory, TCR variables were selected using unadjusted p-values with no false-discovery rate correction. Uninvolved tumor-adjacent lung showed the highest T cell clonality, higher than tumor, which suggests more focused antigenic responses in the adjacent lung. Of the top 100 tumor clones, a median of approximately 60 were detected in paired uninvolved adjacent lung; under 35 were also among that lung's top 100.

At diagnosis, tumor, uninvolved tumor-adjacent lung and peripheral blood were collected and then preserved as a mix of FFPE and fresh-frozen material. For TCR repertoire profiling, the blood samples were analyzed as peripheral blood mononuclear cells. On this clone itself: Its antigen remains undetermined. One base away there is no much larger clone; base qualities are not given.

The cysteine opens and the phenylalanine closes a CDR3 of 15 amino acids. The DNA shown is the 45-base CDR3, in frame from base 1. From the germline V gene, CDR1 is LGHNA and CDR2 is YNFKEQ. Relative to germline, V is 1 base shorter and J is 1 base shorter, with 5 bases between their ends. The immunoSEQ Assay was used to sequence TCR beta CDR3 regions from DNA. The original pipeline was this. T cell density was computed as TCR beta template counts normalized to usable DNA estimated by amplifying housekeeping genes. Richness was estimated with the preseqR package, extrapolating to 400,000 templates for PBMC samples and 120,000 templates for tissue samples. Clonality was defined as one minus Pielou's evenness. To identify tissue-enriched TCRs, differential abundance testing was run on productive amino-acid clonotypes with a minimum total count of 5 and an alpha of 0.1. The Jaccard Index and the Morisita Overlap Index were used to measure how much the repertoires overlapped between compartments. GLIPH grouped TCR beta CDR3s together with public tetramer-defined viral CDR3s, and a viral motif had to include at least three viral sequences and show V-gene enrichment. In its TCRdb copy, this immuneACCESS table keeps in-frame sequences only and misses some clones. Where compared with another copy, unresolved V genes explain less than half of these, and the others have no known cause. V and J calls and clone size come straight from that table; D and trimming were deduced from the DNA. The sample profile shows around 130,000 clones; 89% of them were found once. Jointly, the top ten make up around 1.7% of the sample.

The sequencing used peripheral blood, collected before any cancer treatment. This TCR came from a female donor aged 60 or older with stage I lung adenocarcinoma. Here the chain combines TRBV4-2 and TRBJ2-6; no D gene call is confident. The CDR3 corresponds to CASSQVGSGANVLTF. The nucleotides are TGTGCCAGCAGCCAAGTGGGTTCTGGGGCCAACGTCCTGACTTTC.